This T cell receptor (beta chain) was sequenced for a study of CD8+ T cells in alopecia areata (dated 2018 in TCRdb). With regard to the full study: The treated patients, all with moderate-to-severe alopecia areata, were enrolled in an open-label pilot trial of oral tofacitinib given at 5 to 10 mg twice daily. Patients on tofacitinib were biopsied at baseline and after 4 and 24 weeks of treatment, and several of the patients also had a later scalp biopsy. To study T cell clonal expansion in alopecia areata, the researchers applied high-throughput TCRbeta sequencing to both the C3H/HeJ mouse model and human patients. TCRbeta CDR3 regions were amplified by immunoSEQ multiplex PCR with 35 Vbeta forward and 13 Jbeta reverse primers. On the human side, TCRbeta sequencing was run on scalp tissue and on sorted CD4+ and CD8+ peripheral blood T cells from healthy controls and from alopecia areata patients with either patchy or totalis/universalis disease. Scalp clonality was compared across normal scalp (n=4), patchy alopecia areata scalp (n=8), and alopecia totalis/universalis scalp (n=8). The RNA source kit depended on sample type: the PAXgene miRNA kit for fixed scalp, the miRNeasy kit for PBMCs, and the RNeasy kit for mouse skin. Patients stayed on tofacitinib for 6 to 18 months and then had 6 months of follow-up off drug so that delayed response and recurrence could be assessed. The paper as a whole reports these results and caveats: Higher clonality and more expanded CD8+ clones were observed in lesional scalp than in normal scalp, particularly in alopecia totalis/universalis, a finding suggestive of antigenic drive. Shared TCR sequences between patients were less evident than in mice, which may be partly attributable to HLA diversity in the patient population. Unlike mouse skin, where gammadelta T cells dominate, normal human skin contains resident alphabeta T cells that get sequenced too, which complicates analysis of the scalp TCR repertoire.

The time point label here, explained by the study, means: baseline before oral tofacitinib. From alopecia areata patients, peripheral blood was collected along with lesional scalp punch biopsies. PBMCs were separated by density centrifugation and stained for CD3, CD4 and CD8, after which CD4+ and CD8+ T cells were sorted on a FACSAria. V was cut back by 5 bases and J by 7 bases, leaving a gap of 17 bases between them. Via the germline V gene, CDR1 is SGHVS and CDR2 FQNEAQ. CDR3 length: 14 amino acids, cysteine to phenylalanine. The kept DNA is CDR3 alone, 42 bases in frame from the first base. The method behind the library was the immunoSEQ multiplex PCR assay. For TCR sequencing, RNA was extracted from every sample and reverse transcribed into cDNA to serve as template. SuperScript III was used to make first-strand cDNA, primed with a 2:1 mix of oligo-dT and random hexamers. Amplification bias was assessed with a synthetic immune receptor repertoire, and residual bias was removed computationally. As for the original processing: Raw reads were preprocessed for error removal, and CDR3 was defined according to IMGT conventions as running from the conserved cysteine to phenylalanine. Clonality was computed as 1 minus the Shannon entropy, with the entropy normalized by log2 of the number of productive unique TCRs. Scalp TCRbeta sequences were cross-referenced with sorted blood CD4 and CD8 repertoires so that the CD4 or CD8 identity of scalp clones could be inferred. In TCRdb, the immuneACCESS table is reduced to in-frame sequences with V and J assigned. These tables do not hold every clone; where another copy was compared, an unresolved V gene accounts for under half, and the others remain unexplained. V and J calls and clone size are given by that table; D and trimming were obtained from the DNA. This sample has 150,000 or so clones in its table, and roughly 61% of those were observed once. The ten largest clones capture under 8% of the sample.

With respect to this clone: No antigen is known for it. There are no base qualities to consult, and no much larger clone falls within one base.

The sequences come from CD4+ T cells sorted from blood, collected at week 0. The TCR comes from a human donor with alopecia areata. Rearrangement joined TRBV7-8 to TRBJ2-5; matching of 6 bases hints at TRBD2 as the D gene. This receptor carries the CDR3 CASSNEARRGTQYF. In nucleotides, the sequence is TGTGCCAGCAGCAATGAGGCAAGGCGGGGGACCCAGTACTTC.